This T cell receptor beta chain emerged from a study of shared clonotypes between healthy human individuals. Study outcomes and limitations: Several donors showed sharing of approximately 5% of naive CD4 clonotypes. When compared with the clonotypes that were shared by all four sorted-subset donors, the non-shared clonotypes turned out to have lower generation probabilities. Across subsets, estimated richness was generally greater for naive than for memory populations.

Comment on this clone: Antigen specificity is unknown.

Sorted-subset replicate PCRs used around 200 ng of genomic DNA. This amount corresponded to approximately 30,000 T cell genomes. Sequenced by immunoSEQ multiplex PCR; TCRdb stores in-frame clones only, minus some. The repertoire consists of under 1,900,000 clones, with approximately 98.5% occurring once and the leading ten covering around 0.38%. Trimming cost V 5 bases and J 1 base; bases outside gene matches: 4. CDR1 MGHRA and CDR2 YSYEKL come from the germline V gene. This CDR3 has 14 residues. The receptor's source is a man under 40 in good health. Sample: naive CD4+ T cells sorted from blood. Subset reported: CD45RA+ positively selected. This chain links TRBV4-1 with TRBJ1-1; 7 nucleotides match TRBD1. CDR3 DNA: TGCGCCAGCAGCTACGGACAGGCGAACACTGAAGCTTTCTTT. As protein: CASSYGQANTEAFF.